A selection of T cell receptor beta chains follows, all from one sample in a study of blood T cell repertoires in COVID-19. Assay used: immunoSEQ multiplex PCR; TCRdb lists only in-frame clones, some missing. The sample holds some 160,000 clones, around 88% seen once. Source material: peripheral blood. These receptors were collected from a woman in her 70s who had recovered from COVID-19. CDR3s include the opening cysteine and the closing phenylalanine or tryptophan. D genes are given only for firm matches. Where a row states a size, it is once, few, many or the class of an expanded clone; other rows omit it.

V gene	D gene	clone size	CDR3 length	J gene	CDR3 protein	CDR3 DNA
TRBV3-1/TRBV3-2	TRBD2	-	16	TRBJ2-5	CASSQGSGGTKETQYF	TGTGCCAGCAGCCAAGGTAGCGGGGGGACCAAAGAGACCCAGTACTTC
TRBV7-8	-	-	13	TRBJ2-5	CASSGGFRETQYF	TGTGCCAGCAGCGGGGGGTTTCGAGAGACCCAGTACTTC
TRBV9	TRBD1	-	15	TRBJ2-3	CASSVGQGAADTQYF	TGTGCCAGCAGCGTAGGGCAGGGGGCCGCAGATACGCAGTATTTT
TRBV28	-	once	15	TRBJ2-7	CASSSPGVVLDEQYF	TGTGCCAGCAGTTCCCCCGGGGTGGTTCTGGACGAGCAGTACTTC
TRBV7-6	TRBD1	once	17	TRBJ2-7	CASSLEAPAGGFDEQYF	TGTGCCAGCAGCTTAGAAGCCCCGGCAGGGGGTTTCGACGAGCAGTACTTC
TRBV19	TRBD2	-	17	TRBJ2-5	CASSIGPGTSGGETQYF	TGTGCCAGTAGTATAGGCCCCGGGACTAGCGGCGGGGAGACCCAGTACTTC
TRBV6-2/TRBV6-3	-	-	12	TRBJ2-3	CASSSGTDTQYF	TGTGCCAGCAGCTCGGGGACAGATACGCAGTATTTT
TRBV5-4	-	many	15	TRBJ2-2	CASSLRRLNTGELFF	TGTGCCAGCAGCTTGAGGAGGTTGAACACCGGGGAGCTGTTTTTT
TRBV5-4	TRBD2	-	15	TRBJ2-5	CASSLRLAGQETQYF	TGTGCCAGCAGCCTCCGCCTAGCGGGGCAAGAGACCCAGTACTTC
TRBV5-1	-	-	13	TRBJ1-5	CASSSDQDQPQHF	TGCGCCAGCAGCTCCGACCAGGATCAGCCCCAGCATTTT
TRBV12-3/TRBV12-4	-	-	11	TRBJ1-2	CASTRGWGYTF	TGTGCCAGCACCCGAGGGTGGGGCTACACCTTC
TRBV5-4	TRBD2	-	15	TRBJ2-1	CASSSRDYGWDEQFF	TGTGCCAGCAGCTCCCGGGACTACGGGTGGGATGAGCAGTTCTTC
TRBV3-1/TRBV3-2	-	-	13	TRBJ2-5	CASSQVLAETQYF	TGTGCCAGCAGCCAAGTACTAGCAGAGACCCAGTACTTC
TRBV15	-	-	15	TRBJ1-2	CATSSGSGGLISYTF	TGTGCCACCAGCAGTGGGTCAGGTGGATTGATAAGCTACACCTTC
TRBV9	-	-	14	TRBJ1-2	CASSVGSLPAGYTF	TGTGCCAGCAGCGTAGGGTCGCTCCCTGCGGGCTACACCTTC
TRBV18	TRBD1	-	13	TRBJ1-2	CASVTGATNGYTF	TGTGCCAGCGTGACAGGGGCTACTAATGGCTACACCTTC
TRBV10-3	TRBD2	-	12	TRBJ2-5	CATRTSGETQYF	TGTGCCACCCGGACTAGCGGGGAGACCCAGTACTTC
TRBV9	-	-	15	TRBJ2-1	CASSPSPSSYNEQFF	TGTGCCAGCAGCCCCTCTCCGAGCTCCTACAATGAGCAGTTCTTC
TRBV5-6	-	few	12	TRBJ1-2	CASSEGTFGYTF	TGTGCCAGCAGCGAAGGGACATTCGGCTACACCTTC
TRBV7-3	-	-	12	TRBJ2-1	CASSSPPNEQFF	TGTGCCAGCAGCTCCCCTCCCAATGAGCAGTTCTTC
TRBV5-1	TRBD2	-	18	TRBJ2-3	CASSLGSGLPPGADTQYF	TGCGCCAGCAGCTTGGGGTCGGGACTACCCCCGGGGGCAGATACGCAGTATTTT
TRBV5-6	-	few	11	TRBJ1-2	CASSSDSGYTF	TGTGCCAGCAGCTCGGACAGTGGCTACACCTTC
TRBV5-1	-	-	13	TRBJ1-2	CASSFLQDYGYTF	TGCGCCAGCAGCTTCCTACAGGACTATGGCTACACCTTC
TRBV28	TRBD1	-	15	TRBJ1-5	CASSLLGRGRQPQHF	TGTGCCAGCAGTTTATTGGGTAGGGGGCGTCAGCCCCAGCATTTT
TRBV7-2	-	few	14	TRBJ2-2	CASSQGRNTGELFF	TGTGCCAGCAGCCAGGGTAGGAACACCGGGGAGCTGTTTTTT
TRBV6-2/TRBV6-3	TRBD1	-	17	TRBJ1-2	CASSRPGTGGLLYGYTF	TGTGCCAGCAGCCGTCCCGGGACAGGGGGACTCCTCTATGGCTACACCTTC
TRBV18	TRBD1	few	15	TRBJ1-4	CASSPRTGVNEKLFF	TGTGCCAGCTCACCTCGGACAGGGGTTAATGAAAAACTGTTTTTT
TRBV18	TRBD2	-	13	TRBJ2-7	CASSPGRAYEQYF	TGTGCCAGCTCACCAGGGAGGGCCTACGAGCAGTACTTC
TRBV24-1	-	-	13	TRBJ1-2	CATSTGGNYGYTF	TGTGCCACCAGTACGGGAGGTAACTATGGCTACACCTTC
TRBV6-1	TRBD1	-	14	TRBJ2-7	CASSSGRGHSEQYF	TGTGCCAGCAGTTCTGGCAGGGGGCATTCCGAGCAGTACTTC
TRBV11-2	TRBD2	-	14	TRBJ2-3	CASTPSGPTHTQYF	TGTGCCAGCACCCCTAGCGGGCCCACTCATACGCAGTATTTT